The rows below give T cell receptor beta chains drawn from one sample of a study of cytomegalovirus exposure and HLA in healthy donors. The table came from immunoSEQ multiplex PCR; TCRdb's copy has only in-frame clones and leaves some out. The data hold 150,000 to 200,000 clones, with around 81% observed a single time. Input material: PBMCs. Receptor source: a man between 18 and 35 years old in good health and CMV-seronegative. The conserved cysteine and the conserved F or W are not part of the CDR3 here. A D gene is named only where the DNA matches it firmly.

D	V	J	CDR3
TRBD1	TRBV7-7	TRBJ2-2	ASSRTGFGELF
TRBD1	TRBV7-9	TRBJ2-1	ASSLEAGGNYNEQF
TRBD2	TRBV7-8	TRBJ2-7	ASSSQRDWDYEQY
TRBD2	TRBV5-1	TRBJ2-5	ASSIGLRGQETQY
TRBD2	TRBV15	TRBJ2-1	ATSRDRAGSGNPLF
TRBD1	TRBV27	TRBJ2-7	ASSLMTGGIGQQY
TRBD1	TRBV4-2	TRBJ1-1	ASSLRQGASMNTEAF
NA	TRBV9	TRBJ1-1	ASSPSGGLNTEAF
NA	TRBV19	TRBJ1-5	ASCKLGAGDQPQH
TRBD2	TRBV27	TRBJ2-2	ASRLAGGPPGELF
NA	TRBV30	TRBJ2-7	ALGAREWGYEQY
TRBD2	TRBV6-5	TRBJ2-7	ASSLGTSDEQY
NA	TRBV7-2	TRBJ2-3	ASSLAVTRADTQY
NA	TRBV5-1	TRBJ1-4	ASSPRGVMDEKLF